Described below is a single T cell receptor beta chain sequence and its context. Its specificity is not known. V lost 4 bases to trimming and J lost 5 bases; unmatched junction nucleotides: 3. Germline values: CDR1 LGHDT, CDR2 YNNKEL (reference sequence). This CDR3 comprises 13 residues. The data derive from a study of vaccination effects on CD4 cells after COVID-19. Clones were read by immunoSEQ multiplex PCR, and TCRdb kept only the in-frame ones, dropping some. Seen here are about 59,000 clones, 75% to 85% observed once, and the top ten hold roughly 2%. CD4+ T cells specific for antigen were expanded with viral peptide pools by the ViraFEST assay before sequencing. Cells that had been cultured for roughly ten days were the source of isolated CD4+ T cells. Two-dose vaccination with either BNT162b2 or mRNA-1273 was given to the participants. The vaccine recipients had no prior SARS-CoV-2 infection, with negative nucleocapsid antibodies.

The source was CD4+ T cells from PBMCs cultured with HCoV-OC43 spike peptides, collected after COVID-19 vaccination. Subset of the sample: HCoV-OC43 spike overlapping peptide pool stimulation. This receptor was identified in a human donor who received a COVID-19 vaccine. This chain connects TRBV3-1 (or the pseudogene TRBV3-2) to TRBJ2-5, with 8 bases fitting TRBD1. The CDR3 DNA follows: TGTGCCAGCAGCCGCAGGGGGCCGGAGACCCAGTACTTC. Translation gives CASSRRGPETQYF.